These 21 T cell receptor beta chains share one sample of origin, sequenced in a study of T-cell memory formation after mild COVID-19 (dated by TCRdb to the early 2020s). Libraries were constructed by 5' RACE. The instrument given in TCRdb is Illumina NovaSeq 6000. In TCRdb, the public reads were trimmed at Q25 with fastp and aligned with MiXCR, with productive beta chains retained. One record per CDR3 amino acid sequence lists the most common genes and DNA. Here the sample has roughly 610,000 distinct CDR3 sequences; about 18% occur a single time. The ten largest clones take up 8.1% of the sample. Sequences were obtained from PBMCs or a T cell subset sorted from them (not recorded which). Every receptor here comes from an adult woman who had mild COVID-19 (a few samples of this study predate the infection). The sample titles of this study are shuffled in the database, so cell type and time point are left out; the donor was told from shared clones.

This clonotype came up a few times. V gene TRBV5-1 combines with J gene TRBJ1-4; D uncertain. The CDR3 extends over 14 amino acids. The V gene lost 3 bases and the J gene lost 3 bases, with 9 bases spanning the gap. Germline V gene data show CDR1 as SGHRS and CDR2 as YFSETQ. CDR3 sequence: CASSWVGSNEKLFF. The DNA of the CDR3 is TGCGCCAGCAGCTGGGTGGGCTCTAATGAAAAACTGTTTTTT. Looking up the rest from reference TRBV5-1 and TRBJ1-4 gives the full variable domain: KAGVTQTPRYLIKTRGQQVTLSCSPISGHRSVSWYQQTPGQGLQFLFEYFSETQRNKGNFPGRFSGRQFSNSRSEMNVSTLELGDSALYLCASSWVGSNEKLFFGSGTQLSVL.

This clonotype was observed many times. V is TRBV20-1 and J is TRBJ2-7; D is unresolved. Germline V CDR1 and CDR2: DFQATT, SNEGSKA (reference sequence). The CDR3 has 13 amino acids. Trimming took off 6 bases at V and 0 bases at J, with 12 bases between the two ends. The CDR3 is CSADGTLSYEQYF. The CDR3 nucleotides are TGCAGTGCCGACGGAACCCTCTCCTACGAGCAGTACTTC.

Only a few counts were recorded for this clonotype. The chain's CDR3 is CATSDPVRQVNNEQFF. In nucleotides, the CDR3 is TGTGCCACCAGTGACCCCGTCCGGCAGGTCAACAATGAGCAGTTCTTC. The gene calls are TRBV24-1 and TRBJ2-1; D ambiguous. This CDR3 is built from 16 residues. CDR1 is KGHDR and CDR2 is SFDVKD in the germline V gene. Trimming removed 4 bases from V and 5 bases from J, with 17 bases in between.

The chain carries TRBV12-3 or TRBV12-4 and TRBJ1-3; D ambiguous. Trimming stripped 6 bases from V and 1 base from J, with 13 bases between. This CDR3 is 15 amino acids long. The CDR3 DNA is TGTGCCAGCAGACCCTCGACCCCGTCTGGAAACACCATATATTTT. It is translated as CASRPSTPSGNTIYF.

V and J are TRBV27 and TRBJ2-5; D might be TRBD1 or TRBD2, each matching 5 bases. The CDR3 has 15 residues. V lost 1 base and J 7 bases, leaving 16 bases between the germline ends. The V gene's germline CDR1 is MNHEY and CDR2 SMNVEV (reference sequence). The DNA for the CDR3 is TGTGCCAGCAGTTTATTAGCCGGGACCAAGGGGACCCAGTACTTC. It yields the protein CASSLLAGTKGTQYF.

This clonotype appeared a few times. The chain has TRBV4-2 and TRBJ2-1, with TRBD1 matching 7 bases. In germline, CDR1 is LGHNA, CDR2 YNFKEQ. The ends lost 4 bases at V and 6 bases at J; junction bases unmatched: 12. The CDR3 length is 16 residues. CDR3 protein: CASSLASGTARNEQFF. Here the CDR3 DNA reads TGTGCCAGCAGCCTAGCTTCCGGGACAGCCCGCAATGAGCAGTTCTTC.

This clonotype was observed a handful of times. This chain connects TRBV7-9 to TRBJ2-6; D possibly corresponds to TRBD1 (6 bases). Per the germline V gene, CDR1 is SEHNR and CDR2 is FQNEAQ (reference sequence). V lost 0 bases and J lost 4, with 16 bases in between. This CDR3 has 18 amino acids. The CDR3 spells CASSLAMDSASGANVLTF. DNA of the CDR3: TGTGCCAGCAGCTTAGCCATGGACAGTGCCTCCGGGGCCAACGTCCTGACTTTC.

This clonotype was counted a few times. This chain uses TRBV20-1 with TRBJ1-2, with a weak D call TRBD1 (5 bases). Trimming took off 6 bases at V and 5 bases at J, with 19 bases between the two ends. Germline CDR1 DFQATT, CDR2 SNEGSKA (reference sequence). The CDR3 runs 14 residues. As DNA, the CDR3 is TGCAGTGCAGGGACTACACGGACCAAATATGGCTACACCTTC. Amino acids: CSAGTTRTKYGYTF.

This clonotype has a handful of counts. J is TRBJ2-7 and V is TRBV5-5; D may be TRBD1 (8 bases). This CDR3 is built from 16 residues. V was trimmed by 3 bases and J by 6 bases, leaving 22 bases between them. In germline, CDR1 is SGHKS, CDR2 YYEKEE (reference sequence). CDR3 amino acids: CASSWEGGQARREQYF. The CDR3 DNA reads as TGTGCCAGCAGCTGGGAGGGGGGACAGGCAAGACGCGAGCAGTACTTC.

The chain has TRBV5-1 and TRBJ2-5; D uncertain. Per the germline V gene, CDR1 is SGHRS and CDR2 is YFSETQ. The CDR3 runs 13 residues. V lost 4 bases and J 5 bases, leaving 12 bases between the germline ends. DNA for the CDR3: TGCGCCAGCAGCCCATTACAGCCGGAGACCCAGTACTTC. Its translation: CASSPLQPETQYF.

This clonotype was observed at least ten times. This chain links TRBV12-3 or TRBV12-4 with TRBJ2-1, with 10 nucleotides matching TRBD2. The trim removed 2 bases at V and 8 bases at J, leaving 3 bases unmatched. The CDR3 runs to 14 residues. In DNA, the CDR3 is TGTGCCAGCAGTTTAATAGCGGGGGGAGATGAGCAGTTCTTC. Translated: CASSLIAGGDEQFF.

This clonotype has more than one count but fewer than ten. The V and J genes are TRBV5-5 and TRBJ2-7, with D maybe TRBD2 (6 bases). Germline CDR1 SGHKS, CDR2 YYEKEE (reference sequence). V lost 4 bases and J 6 bases, leaving 20 bases between the germline ends. The CDR3 has 15 amino acids. CDR3 in DNA: TGTGCCAGCAGCACGGGGGACCCAAAGTTGCTCGAGCAGTACTTC. Translation gives CASSTGDPKLLEQYF.

This chain uses TRBV6-6 with TRBJ2-1; maybe TRBD1 (7 bases). Trimming removed 4 bases at V and 3 bases at J, with 16 bases between. CDR3 length equals 16 residues. CDR1 and CDR2 from the germline V gene are MNHNY and SVGAGI (reference sequence). CDR3 protein: CASSSYTGEDYNEQFF. The CDR3 DNA follows: TGTGCCAGCAGTTCCTACACAGGGGAGGACTACAATGAGCAGTTCTTC.

This clonotype occurred many times. V gene TRBV5-5 combines with J gene TRBJ1-4; D unresolved. Trimming pared 0 bases from V and 3 bases from J, leaving 6 bases between. CDR1 is SGHKS, CDR2 YYEKEE, per germline (reference sequence). This CDR3 has 14 amino acids. CDR3 in amino acids: CASSLGQPNEKLFF. The CDR3 DNA reads as TGTGCCAGCAGCTTGGGGCAGCCTAATGAAAAACTGTTTTTT. Filled out from reference TRBV5-5 and TRBJ1-4, the complete variable domain reads DAGVTQSPTHLIKTRGQQVTLRCSPISGHKSVSWYQQVLGQGPQFIFQYYEKEERGRGNFPDRFSARQFPNYSSELNVNALLLGDSALYLCASSLGQPNEKLFFGSGTQLSVL.

The V gene is TRBV5-4, the J gene TRBJ2-1, with 7 bases that match TRBD1. J lost 5 bases, V lost 0 bases, and 5 bases had no gene match. Germline V lookup: CDR1 SGHNT, CDR2 YYREEE (reference sequence). The CDR3 contains 15 residues. The CDR3 sequence: CASSLEGQRHNEQFF. The DNA for the CDR3 is TGTGCCAGCAGCTTGGAGGGACAGAGACACAATGAGCAGTTCTTC.

The V and J genes are TRBV5-1 and TRBJ1-2, with D maybe TRBD1 (5 bases). Germline V CDR1 and CDR2: SGHRS, YFSETQ. The CDR3 sequence is 16 residues long. V shed 7 bases and J shed 8 bases, with 27 bases lying between them. The chain's CDR3 is CASRSSVGALISGYTF. Written as DNA, the CDR3 is TGCGCCAGCCGGTCAAGCGTAGGGGCATTGATTTCGGGCTACACCTTC.

This clonotype was seen a handful of times. The J gene is TRBJ2-7, the V gene TRBV3-1; tentative D call: TRBD1 (6 bases). The CDR3 is made up of 16 amino acids. The V gene's germline CDR1 is LGHDT and CDR2 YNNKEL (reference sequence). Trimming removed 4 bases at V and 0 bases at J, with 16 bases between. The CDR3 nucleotides read TGTGCCAGCAGCCGATTGGGGACAACCGCCTCCTACGAGCAGTACTTC. Protein sequence: CASSRLGTTASYEQYF.

The chain is built from TRBV9 and TRBJ2-3, with 12 bases identical to TRBD2. The CDR3 has 16 residues. The V and J ends lost 4 bases and 0 bases, in that order; junction bases with no gene match: 3. Germline CDR1 is SGDLS and CDR2 is YYNGEE. CDR3 region: CASSMGTSGSTDTQYF. CDR3 bases: TGTGCCAGCAGCATGGGGACTAGCGGGAGCACAGATACGCAGTATTTT.

On this clonotype: Relative to the germline gene, one junction end is altered; a read error may explain this. CDR3 DNA: TGTGACAGCAACCTCGGGGTCTACACTGAAGCTTTCTTT. Protein sequence: CDSNLGVYTEAFF. The V and J genes are TRBV2 and TRBJ1-1; D gene ambiguous. Per germline, CDR1 SNHLY and CDR2 FYNNEI. The CDR3 loop spans 13 amino acids.

This chain uses TRBV7-9 with TRBJ2-4, with 7 bases identical to TRBD2. The CDR3 consists of 14 residues. The junction had 7 bases not matched to a gene; V was cut back by 4 bases and J by 7 bases. Germline CDR1 SEHNR, CDR2 FQNEAQ (reference sequence). CDR3 loop: CASSYSGGDNIQYF. In DNA form, the CDR3 reads TGTGCCAGCAGCTACTCTGGGGGGGACAACATTCAGTACTTC.

This sequence joins TRBV13 and TRBJ1-5; D gene ambiguous. Per the germline V gene, CDR1 is PRHDT and CDR2 is FYEKMQ (reference sequence). This CDR3 spans 17 amino acids. Deletions cut 0 bases from V and 2 bases from J, with 14 bases between. In nucleotides, the CDR3 is TGTGCCAGCAGCTTAGGCCGGGGATTAGTTCGCAATCAGCCCCAGCATTTT. Amino acid sequence: CASSLGRGLVRNQPQHF.